What follows is one T cell receptor (beta chain) and its context. The germline gives CDR1 SGHNT, CDR2 YYREEE (reference sequence). This CDR3 comprises 16 residues. The ends lost 1 base at V and 0 bases at J; junction bases unmatched: 1. The record originates from a study of T cell clonotyping in hematopoietic cell transplantation. Clones were read by immunoSEQ multiplex PCR, and TCRdb kept only the in-frame ones, dropping some. The sample lists about 6,400 clones, roughly nine tenths occurring once. The source of this sequence is a male patient aged 35-50 years who had an allogeneic stem cell transplant from an unrelated donor, so the T cells may come from the graft donor. Some clones in this sample may be carry-over from other donors' samples. This chain connects TRBV5-4 to TRBJ2-3, with 11 positions matching TRBD2. The sequencing used peripheral blood mononuclear cells, collected 100 days after allogeneic stem cell transplant. The CDR3 here is CASSLRLAGSTDTQYF. The CDR3 DNA sequence: TGTGCCAGCAGCTTGCGACTAGCGGGGAGCACAGATACGCAGTATTTT.